The text below deals with one T cell receptor (beta chain). Its antigen is as yet unknown. This sample stems from a study of T cells in Graves' hyperthyroidism and ophthalmopathy. Amplified TCR beta CDR3 regions derived from RNA transcripts. The HTBI set primed first-round TCR CDR3 RT-PCR. TCRdb used MiXCR to reprocess the multiplex PCR reads, holding one entry per CDR3 protein. The profile shows around 760,000 distinct CDR3 sequences, 35% of them singletons. Points from the study as a whole: Stable hyperthyroidism was separated from ophthalmopathy by a model based on 13 V-J features. Most expanded thyroid clonotypes above 0.001 also appeared in blood.

Germline V gene data show CDR1 as SGHTA and CDR2 as FQGNSA. The CDR3 extends over 17 amino acids. Germline trimming cut 5 bases from V and 3 bases from J; bases unmatched to any gene: 13. This chain joins TRBV7-2 and TRBJ2-7; 10 nucleotides align to TRBD1. The sample comprised blood. This TCR was sampled from a woman aged 40 to 50 with Graves' hyperthyroidism. CDR3 nucleotides: TGTGCCAGCAGCCCCGGGACAGGGGCCGGGGGCGGCTACGAGCAGTACTTC. This gives the protein CASSPGTGAGGGYEQYF.